The clone carrying this T cell receptor (beta chain) was recorded many times. One end of the junction fails to match germline, which may point to a read error. Donors had localized lung adenocarcinoma, a non-small cell lung cancer. Germline lookup yields CDR1 SGHDN and CDR2 FVKESK. There are 13 residues in the CDR3. The data originate from a study of CD4 and CD8 cells across lung adenocarcinoma regions. TCRdb fed the PCR reads into MiXCR, producing one record per CDR3 protein. The data show about 20,000 distinct CDR3 sequences, with about 53% seen just once and approximately 24% held by the top ten. Sequences were obtained from CD8+ T cells from the center of a lung tumor. The clonotype comes from a female donor with lung adenocarcinoma. The CD4 and CD8 labels of this study may be unreliable. This sequence joins TRBV14 and TRBJ2-1; the D gene is possibly TRBD2 (5 bases). This chain's CDR3 is CASSQDRAGPRSF. CDR3 bases: TGTGCCAGCAGCCAAGATCGGGCGGGTCCGAGGTCTTTC.